A selection of T cell receptor beta chains follows, all from one sample in a study of T cells after posttransplantation cyclophosphamide. Generated by immunoSEQ multiplex PCR, the TCRdb table keeps only in-frame clones and is missing some. The table includes 6,100 or so clones, roughly four fifths detected once. Here the sequenced sample was PBMCs, taken 1,400 to 1,500 days after allogeneic stem cell transplant with posttransplant cyclophosphamide. All receptors derive from a young adult male patient who received an allogeneic stem cell transplant from a related donor, was CMV-positive, and had acute GVHD only. Certain T cells may be donor cells from the graft. Each CDR3 is given with its conserved first and last residue. A D gene is named only where the DNA matches it firmly. Some rows mark clone size as missing; the rest say once, few, many or name a class of expanded clone.

j_gene,d_gene,abundance,v_gene,CDR3aa,CDR3nt
TRBJ2-7,.,.,TRBV5-1,CASSLVTGPNYEQYF,TGCGCCAGCAGCTTGGTTACAGGACCCAACTACGAGCAGTACTTC
TRBJ2-6,TRBD1,.,TRBV6-1,CASQGVSGANVLTF,TGTGCCAGTCAGGGGGTCTCTGGGGCCAACGTCCTGACTTTC
TRBJ2-7,TRBD1,.,TRBV4-1,CASSQEGTGSYEQYF,TGCGCCAGCAGCCAAGAGGGGACAGGGTCGTACGAGCAGTACTTC
TRBJ1-1,.,.,TRBV11-2,CASSPPVTEAFF,TGTGCCAGCAGCCCCCCGGTCACTGAAGCTTTCTTT
TRBJ2-3,.,.,TRBV4-1,CASSLRQVNSKGSTDTQYF,TGCGCCAGCAGCCTCCGACAGGTCAATTCAAAAGGAAGCACAGATACGCAGTATTTT
TRBJ2-1,TRBD2,.,TRBV2,CASSASGGYNEQFF,TGTGCCAGCAGTGCAAGCGGGGGGTACAATGAGCAGTTCTTC
TRBJ1-2,TRBD1,.,TRBV6-5,CASSKDRGSNYGYTF,TGTGCCAGCAGTAAAGACAGGGGATCTAACTATGGCTACACCTTC
TRBJ2-1,.,.,TRBV30,CAWSRQAYNEQFF,TGTGCCTGGAGTAGACAGGCCTACAATGAGCAGTTCTTC
TRBJ2-3,TRBD2,.,TRBV2,CASSRASGGADTQYF,TGTGCCAGCAGTCGCGCTAGCGGGGGGGCAGATACGCAGTATTTT
TRBJ2-2,TRBD1,.,TRBV28,CASQGQGEGTGELFF,TGTGCCAGCCAGGGACAGGGGGAGGGAACCGGGGAGCTGTTTTTT
TRBJ1-3,.,.,TRBV30,CAWSRLGASGNTIYF,TGTGCCTGGAGTAGGTTGGGCGCCTCTGGAAACACCATATATTTT
TRBJ2-3,TRBD1,.,TRBV5-1,CASATGTASTDTQYF,TGCGCCAGCGCGACCGGGACAGCAAGCACAGATACGCAGTATTTT
TRBJ1-2,TRBD1,few,TRBV5-6,CASSDTGVVSGYTF,TGTGCCAGCTCAGATACAGGGGTTGTTAGTGGCTACACCTTC
TRBJ1-2,.,.,TRBV25-1,CASSDGYGYTF,TGTGCCAGCAGTGACGGGTATGGCTACACCTTC
TRBJ1-4,.,.,TRBV4-3,CASSQESAATNEKLFF,TGCGCCAGCAGCCAAGAATCGGCGGCAACTAATGAAAAACTGTTTTTT
TRBJ2-5,.,.,TRBV18,CASSPRQKETQYF,TGTGCCAGCTCACCACGCCAGAAAGAGACCCAGTACTTC
TRBJ2-7,.,.,TRBV29-1,CSVPTGTPYEQYF,TGCAGCGTTCCTACAGGGACGCCTTACGAGCAGTACTTC
TRBJ1-1,.,once,TRBV19,CASSIGGAEAFF,TGTGCCAGTAGTATAGGGGGAGCTGAAGCTTTCTTT
TRBJ1-2,TRBD1,.,TRBV10-2,CASSEGGSGYTF,TGCGCCAGCAGTGAAGGGGGCTCTGGCTACACCTTC
TRBJ1-2,TRBD1,.,TRBV4-3,CASSQEWGRGPYTF,TGCGCCAGCAGCCAAGAGTGGGGCAGGGGGCCCTACACCTTC
TRBJ2-1,TRBD2,.,TRBV4-1,CASSPPTSGGAYEQFF,TGCGCCAGCAGCCCCCCGACTAGCGGGGGGGCATATGAGCAGTTCTTC
TRBJ1-3,.,.,TRBV6-1,CATHSAGNTIYF,TGTGCCACACACAGTGCCGGAAACACCATATATTTT
TRBJ1-6,TRBD1,.,TRBV10-3,CAISESAGQGRSALHF,TGTGCCATCAGTGAGTCTGCGGGACAGGGCCGGTCTGCCCTCCACTTT
TRBJ2-7,.,.,TRBV7-8,CASINSYEQYF,TGTGCCAGCATCAACTCCTACGAGCAGTACTTC
TRBJ2-6,.,.,TRBV6-6,CASSSTGSGANVLTF,TGTGCCAGCAGTTCGACGGGGTCTGGGGCCAACGTCCTGACTTTC
TRBJ2-7,TRBD1,.,TRBV5-6,CASSARDRGSYEQYF,TGTGCCAGCAGCGCCCGGGACAGGGGATCCTACGAGCAGTACTTC
TRBJ1-2,.,.,TRBV30,CAWSANRANYGYTF,TGTGCCTGGAGTGCGAACAGGGCAAACTATGGCTACACCTTC
TRBJ1-6,.,.,TRBV19,CASSNDRQALNSPLHF,TGTGCCAGTAGCAACGACCGACAGGCACTTAATTCACCCCTCCACTTT
TRBJ2-7,TRBD2,.,TRBV10-3,CAITSGVFNEQYF,TGTGCCATCACTAGCGGGGTATTCAACGAGCAGTACTTC
TRBJ1-4,TRBD1,.,TRBV6-5,CASSYGTTGGNEKLFF,TGTGCCAGCAGTTACGGGACCACAGGGGGGAATGAAAAACTGTTTTTT
TRBJ1-3,.,.,TRBV9,CASSPHFEISGNTIYF,TGTGCCAGCAGCCCTCATTTTGAGATATCTGGAAACACCATATATTTT
TRBJ1-2,.,medium-sized,TRBV7-2,CASSLARRSSYGYTF,TGTGCCAGCAGCTTAGCGCGGAGATCTTCGTATGGCTACACCTTC
TRBJ2-7,.,.,TRBV5-1,CASSQGVHEQYF,TGCGCCAGCAGCCAAGGGGTCCACGAGCAGTACTTC
TRBJ1-2,.,few,TRBV18,CASSPPGGWYGYTF,TGTGCCAGCTCACCACCCGGGGGTTGGTATGGCTACACCTTC
TRBJ1-1,.,.,TRBV6-4,CASTDGTEAFF,TGTGCCAGCACCGACGGGACTGAAGCTTTCTTT
TRBJ2-3,TRBD2,.,TRBV5-6,CASSTRQRGTQYF,TGTGCCAGCAGCACCCGTCAGCGGGGGACGCAGTATTTT
TRBJ2-7,TRBD2,.,TRBV10-3,CAISEATGLAGNTGQYF,TGTGCCATCAGTGAAGCCACGGGACTAGCGGGGAATACGGGGCAGTACTTC
TRBJ2-6,TRBD1,.,TRBV10-3,CAIRSGTGGDRSGANVLTF,TGTGCCATCAGAAGCGGGACAGGGGGCGACCGCTCTGGGGCCAACGTCCTGACTTTC
TRBJ2-7,TRBD1,.,TRBV7-2,CASSPSGTASYEQYF,TGTGCCAGCAGCCCCTCCGGGACAGCCTCCTACGAGCAGTACTTC
TRBJ2-1,TRBD2,.,TRBV7-9,CASSSIRGGSYNEQFF,TGTGCCAGCAGCAGTATTCGCGGGGGGTCCTACAATGAGCAGTTCTTC
TRBJ2-7,TRBD1,.,TRBV7-2,CASSRLRQGYEQYF,TGTGCCAGCAGCCGACTAAGACAGGGTTACGAGCAGTACTTC
TRBJ1-2,TRBD1,.,TRBV28,CASSPGTETYGYTF,TGTGCCAGCAGTCCCGGGACAGAGACCTATGGCTACACCTTC
TRBJ2-2,TRBD1,.,TRBV2,CASTLGQGRTGELFF,TGTGCCAGTACCTTGGGACAGGGGAGGACCGGGGAGCTGTTTTTT
TRBJ2-5,.,.,TRBV27,CASSLTGETQYF,TGTGCCAGCAGTTTAACGGGGGAGACCCAGTACTTC
TRBJ2-6,.,.,TRBV7-6,CASSNRKTSGANVLTF,TGTGCCAGCAGCAACAGGAAGACCTCTGGGGCCAACGTCCTGACTTTC
TRBJ1-3,.,.,TRBV15,CATSRDLLDSGNTIYF,TGTGCCACCAGCAGAGATTTGCTAGACTCTGGAAACACCATATATTTT
TRBJ1-2,.,few,TRBV7-9,CASSPGEGLYGYTF,TGTGCCAGCAGCCCGGGAGAGGGTCTTTATGGCTACACCTTC
TRBJ2-1,TRBD1,.,TRBV5-4,CASSRQGQGEQFF,TGTGCCAGCAGCCGACAGGGGCAAGGTGAGCAGTTCTTC
TRBJ1-2,.,.,TRBV28,CASSSPRGGDYGYTF,TGTGCCAGCAGTTCACCCCGGGGGGGGGACTATGGCTACACCTTC
TRBJ1-3,TRBD1,.,TRBV5-1,CASSVRQGQDSGNTIYF,TGCGCCAGCAGCGTCCGACAGGGGCAAGACTCCGGAAACACCATATATTTT
TRBJ1-6,.,.,TRBV19,CATGTYNSPLHF,TGTGCGACTGGCACCTATAATTCACCCCTCCACTTT